Below, 16 T cell receptor beta chains from the same sample are listed, as sequenced in a study of neurological immune-mediated disorders. The sample's time point: technical triplicate 3. TCRdb fed the 5' RACE reads into MiXCR, producing one record per CDR3 protein. The table shows just under 45,000 distinct CDR3 sequences, with 20% to 25% occurring only once. Sequencing input: PBMCs. Receptors were obtained from a man in his 60s with HTLV-1-associated myelopathy (HAM/TSP).

This clonotype has a count of ten or more. V and J are TRBV5-1 and TRBJ1-4; D is perhaps TRBD1 (6 bases). This CDR3 has 16 residues. CDR1 and CDR2 (germline): SGHRS, YFSETQ. Trimming cost V 4 bases and J 1 base, with 14 bases left between them. CDR3 coding DNA: TGCGCCAGCAGCCGATCTCACAGGGAAACTAATGAAAAACTGTTTTTT. Translating it yields CASSRSHRETNEKLFF. Variable domain in full (rest from reference TRBV5-1 and TRBJ1-4): KAGVTQTPRYLIKTRGQQVTLSCSPISGHRSVSWYQQTPGQGLQFLFEYFSETQRNKGNFPGRFSGRQFSNSRSEMNVSTLELGDSALYLCASSRSHRETNEKLFFGSGTQLSVL.

This clonotype appeared many times. J is TRBJ1-2 and V is TRBV7-2, with 7 bases lining up with TRBD1. Germline loops: CDR1 SGHTA, CDR2 FQGNSA. Trimming cost V 4 bases and J 8 bases; bases outside gene matches: 7. This CDR3 comprises 13 residues. Here the CDR3 DNA reads TGTGCCAGCAGCTCCAGACAGGGAGGGGGCTACACCTTC. Translating gives CASSSRQGGGYTF.

This clonotype was recorded at least ten times. The chain recombines TRBV7-2 with TRBJ2-1, with D possibly being TRBD1 (6 bases). The CDR3 consists of 14 residues. Germline CDR1 and CDR2: SGHTA and FQGNSA. Trimming shortened V by 3 bases and J by 4 bases, and 10 bases separated the two germline ends. In DNA, the CDR3 is TGTGCCAGCAGCTTGGGGGCTGGGTACAATGAGCAGTTCTTC. It is translated as CASSLGAGYNEQFF.

This clonotype was recorded a few times. This sequence may be a read error, since a much larger clone differs from it by one base. The chain links TRBV7-9 to TRBJ2-5; 7 nucleotides line up with TRBD2. The CDR3 totals 14 residues. Germline CDR1 is SEHNR and CDR2 is FQNEAQ (reference sequence). CDR3 loop: CAGSLREPGETQYF. The CDR3 coding sequence is TGTGCCGGCAGCTTGCGGGAGCCGGGGGAGACCCAGTACTTC.

Ten or more counts support this clonotype. The rearrangement joins TRBV20-1 to TRBJ2-4, with 12 nucleotides matching TRBD2. The V and J ends lost 3 bases and 6 bases, in that order; junction bases with no gene match: 0. The CDR3 is 13 residues long. Germline CDR1 is DFQATT and CDR2 is SNEGSKA (reference sequence). CDR3 loop: CSARTSGRNIQYF. The CDR3 nucleotides are TGCAGTGCTAGGACTAGCGGGAGAAACATTCAGTACTTC.

In its sample, this clonotype was seen many times. The J gene is TRBJ1-2, the V gene TRBV5-1; a weak D match, TRBD1 (6 bases). V was pared by 3 bases and J by 5 bases, with 14 bases between. The CDR3 is made up of 14 amino acids. Germline assignment: CDR1 SGHRS and CDR2 YFSETQ. For the CDR3, the DNA is TGCGCCAGCAGCTCGGTCAGGGGCGGGTATGGCTACACCTTC. Its translation is CASSSVRGGYGYTF. Drawing the rest from reference TRBV5-1 and TRBJ1-2, the complete variable domain is KAGVTQTPRYLIKTRGQQVTLSCSPISGHRSVSWYQQTPGQGLQFLFEYFSETQRNKGNFPGRFSGRQFSNSRSEMNVSTLELGDSALYLCASSSVRGGYGYTFGSGTRLTVV.

This clonotype was recorded many times. The chain joins TRBV27 to TRBJ1-1; 8 bases match TRBD1. Trimming cost V 7 bases and J 1 base; bases outside gene matches: 5. CDR3 length: 14 amino acids. Germline V gene data show CDR1 as MNHEY and CDR2 as SMNVEV (reference sequence). CDR3 sequence reads: CASNRQGPNTEAFF. CDR3 bases: TGTGCCAGCAACCGACAGGGGCCGAACACTGAAGCTTTCTTT.

This clonotype was recorded many times. The chain joins TRBV20-1 to TRBJ2-1; 7 nucleotides align to TRBD2. Germline assignment: CDR1 DFQATT and CDR2 SNEGSKA (reference sequence). With 0 bases clipped from V and 4 bases from J, the junction kept 6 bases outside the gene matches. This CDR3 has 15 residues. The CDR3 region has the DNA TGCAGTGCTAGAGACGTTGCGGGAGAGTACAATGAGCAGTTCTTC. Its protein is CSARDVAGEYNEQFF.

At least ten counts were recorded for this clonotype. V and J are TRBV7-8 and TRBJ1-1; D ambiguous. Germline CDR1 SGHVS, CDR2 FQNEAQ. Between the trimmed V and J ends, which lost 5 bases and 0 bases, there was a span of 13 bases. CDR3 length equals 15 residues. The CDR3 reads CASSPKSGVNTEAFF. The DNA of the CDR3 is TGTGCCAGCAGCCCAAAGTCTGGGGTGAACACTGAAGCTTTCTTT.

This clonotype has at least ten counts. The V gene is TRBV20-1, the J gene TRBJ1-5; no firm D call. Germline V gene data show CDR1 as DFQATT and CDR2 as SNEGSKA (reference sequence). Trimming removed 4 bases at V and 4 bases at J, with 8 bases between. The CDR3 extends over 12 amino acids. For the CDR3, the DNA is TGCAGTGCTACCCGACAAAATCAGCCCCAGCATTTT. Its translation is CSATRQNQPQHF.

This clonotype was seen repeatedly, ten times or more. The rearrangement joins TRBV20-1 to TRBJ1-2; D is undetermined. The ends were cut back, 4 bases at V and 3 bases at J, with 18 bases in the middle. This CDR3 comprises 15 residues. CDR1 DFQATT and CDR2 SNEGSKA come from the germline V gene (reference sequence). The CDR3 DNA reads TGCAGTGCTACCGTCGGGAGCGGGCGGCACTATGGCTACACCTTC. Amino acid sequence: CSATVGSGRHYGYTF.

There are many counts of this clonotype. The chain links TRBV10-3 to TRBJ1-1; D is uncertain. The germline V and J ends were trimmed by 4 bases and 1 base, with 7 bases remaining between them. The CDR3 covers 13 residues. CDR1 is ENHRY, CDR2 SYGVKD, per germline. The CDR3 DNA is TGTGCCATCAGTGTCCGGGGGAACACTGAAGCTTTCTTT. Translation gives CAISVRGNTEAFF.

This clonotype has a count of ten or more. In DNA, the CDR3 is TGTGCCAGCAGTTACTCAGTGGGAGTGACCTACGAGCAGTACTTC. Translating it yields CASSYSVGVTYEQYF. This chain joins TRBV6-5 and TRBJ2-7; D might be TRBD2 (5 bases). The CDR3 is 15 amino acids. The V and J ends lost 0 bases and 2 bases respectively, with 11 bases between them. Germline CDR1 and CDR2: MNHEY and SVGAGI.

The table lists this clonotype with many counts. V gene TRBV12-5 combines with J gene TRBJ1-1; no reliable D call. Germline-derived CDR1 and CDR2 are LGHNT and FRNRAP. Trimming cost V 1 base and J 1 base, with 7 bases left between them. The CDR3 length is 14 residues. CDR3 nucleotides: TGTGCTAGTGGTTTGGGGCAGCCGAACACTGAAGCTTTCTTT. The encoded protein is CASGLGQPNTEAFF. The entire variable domain, with the rest obtained from reference TRBV12-5 and TRBJ1-1, is as follows: DARVTQTPRHKVTEMGQEVTMRCQPILGHNTVFWYRQTMMQGLELLAYFRNRAPLDDSGMPKDRFSAEMPDATLATLKIQPSEPRDSAVYFCASGLGQPNTEAFFGQGTRLTVV.

This clonotype was detected many times. V gene TRBV10-3 combines with J gene TRBJ1-2; 11 nucleotides align to TRBD1. V lost 0 bases to trimming and J lost 6 bases; unmatched junction nucleotides: 6. The CDR3 runs to 16 residues. The germline V gene encodes CDR1 ENHRY and CDR2 SYGVKD. The CDR3 DNA reads TGTGCCATCAGTGAGTCCGGACAGGGGGCGTTTGATGGCTACACCTTC. Its translation is CAISESGQGAFDGYTF.

This clonotype has ten or more counts. The chain uses TRBV20-1 and TRBJ2-1; 11 bases align to TRBD2. J was trimmed by 7 bases and V by 5 bases; bases with no gene match: 7. Germline assignment: CDR1 DFQATT and CDR2 SNEGSKA (reference sequence). The length of the CDR3 is 14 residues. The CDR3 region is CSAFRLAGRNEQFF. The CDR3 DNA reads as TGCAGTGCTTTCAGACTAGCGGGAAGGAATGAGCAGTTCTTC.